This T cell receptor beta chain was recovered during a study of blood T cell repertoires in COVID-19. On the study more broadly: PBMCs, B-cell-depleted T cells, or T cells provided the cDNA or gDNA that made up the material.

How the authors handled the data: Counts of nucleated cells, estimated from reference gene primer amplification, were obtained. Some clones are missing from TCRdb's copy, which holds only in-frame ones; the method was immunoSEQ multiplex PCR. V and J calls and clone size are copied from that table; D and trimming were computed from the DNA. The data show some 120,000 clones, less than 90% seen once. The CDR3 is made up of 13 amino acids. Germline loops: CDR1 LGHNA, CDR2 YNFKEQ. V gave up 2 bases and J gave up 9 bases, with 11 bases separating them. This chain joins TRBV4-2 and TRBJ2-4, with D maybe TRBD1 (5 bases). This TCR came from an elderly woman with acute or convalescent COVID-19. Sequencing input: peripheral blood. CDR3 loop: CASSQLDSRIQYF. CDR3 nucleotide sequence: TGTGCCAGCAGCCAACTAGACAGTCGCATTCAGTACTTC.